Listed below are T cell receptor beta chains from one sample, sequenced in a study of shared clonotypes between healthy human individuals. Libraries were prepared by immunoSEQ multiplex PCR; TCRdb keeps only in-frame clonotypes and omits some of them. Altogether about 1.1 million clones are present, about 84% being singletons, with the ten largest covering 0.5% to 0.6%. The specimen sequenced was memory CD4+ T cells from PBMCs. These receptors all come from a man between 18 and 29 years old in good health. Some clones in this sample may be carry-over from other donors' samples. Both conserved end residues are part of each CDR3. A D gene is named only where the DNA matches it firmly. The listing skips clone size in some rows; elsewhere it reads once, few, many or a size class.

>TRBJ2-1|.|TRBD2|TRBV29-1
CSVALLAGGGNEQFF
TGCAGCGTTGCGCTACTAGCGGGAGGAGGCAATGAGCAGTTCTTC
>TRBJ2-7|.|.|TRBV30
CAWSGRLEQYF
TGTGCCTGGTCGGGACGTCTCGAGCAGTACTTC
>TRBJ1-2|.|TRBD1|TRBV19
CASSPDRGLIGYTF
TGTGCCAGTAGTCCAGACAGGGGGCTAATAGGCTACACCTTC
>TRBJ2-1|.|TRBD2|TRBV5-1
CASRSRGTSGDAYNEQFF
TGCGCCAGCAGATCCAGGGGGACTAGCGGGGACGCCTACAATGAGCAGTTCTTC
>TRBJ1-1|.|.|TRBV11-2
CASSTAGSVNTEAFF
TGTGCCAGCAGCACGGCAGGGTCGGTGAATACTGAAGCTTTCTTT
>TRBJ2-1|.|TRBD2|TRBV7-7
CASTRTPLMTSGYNEQFF
TGTGCCAGCACTAGAACCCCCCTAATGACTAGCGGATACAATGAGCAGTTCTTC
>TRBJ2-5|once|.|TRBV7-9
CASSLSGGYRETQYF
TGTGCCAGCAGCCTCTCTGGTGGGTATCGGGAGACCCAGTACTTC
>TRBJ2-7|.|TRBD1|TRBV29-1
CSVARDRRYEQYF
TGCAGCGTAGCGAGGGACAGGAGATACGAGCAGTACTTC
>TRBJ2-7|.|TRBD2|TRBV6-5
CASSYESGRALEQYF
TGTGCCAGCAGTTACGAATCCGGGAGGGCCTTGGAGCAGTACTTC
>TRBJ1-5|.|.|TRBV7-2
CASSSDRLGNQPQHF
TGTGCCAGCAGCTCGGACAGATTGGGCAATCAGCCCCAGCATTTT
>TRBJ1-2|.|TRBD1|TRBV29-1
CSAEDRESYGYTF
TGCAGCGCAGAGGACAGGGAGAGCTATGGCTACACCTTC
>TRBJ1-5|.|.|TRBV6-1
CASIQQGNQPQHF
TGTGCCAGCATTCAACAGGGAAATCAGCCCCAGCATTTT
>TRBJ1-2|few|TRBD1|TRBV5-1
CASSLQGSFYGYTF
TGCGCCAGCAGCTTACAGGGGTCTTTCTATGGCTACACCTTC
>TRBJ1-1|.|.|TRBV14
CASSQVGTGATFF
.
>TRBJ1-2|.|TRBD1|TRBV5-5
CASSPWTGGGYTF
TGTGCCAGCAGCCCGTGGACAGGGGGAGGCTACACCTTC
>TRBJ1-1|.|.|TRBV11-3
CASQGFGTEAFF
TGTGCCAGCCAGGGGTTTGGAACTGAAGCTTTCTTT
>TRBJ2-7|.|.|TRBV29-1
CSAILRGYEQYF
TGCAGCGCCATACTACGGGGGTACGAGCAGTACTTC
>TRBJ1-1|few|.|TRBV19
CASIPWPSATEAFF
TGTGCCAGTATTCCCTGGCCGTCGGCCACTGAAGCTTTCTTT
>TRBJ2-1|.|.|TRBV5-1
CASSLAGSSSYNEQFF
TGCGCCAGCAGCTTGGCGGGCAGCAGCTCCTACAATGAGCAGTTCTTC
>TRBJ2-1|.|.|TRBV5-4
CASSLEGTLDNEQFF
TGTGCCAGCAGCTTGGAGGGGACTCTTGACAATGAGCAGTTCTTC
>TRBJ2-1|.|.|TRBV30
CAWSPGPVSGQFF
TGTGCCTGGAGTCCAGGCCCCGTCTCCGGGCAGTTCTTC
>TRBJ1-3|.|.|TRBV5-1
CASSLAPGTGNTIYF
TGCGCCAGCAGCTTGGCCCCAGGGACTGGAAACACCATATATTTT
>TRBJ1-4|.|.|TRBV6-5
CASSYSHSEKLFF
TGTGCCAGCAGTTACTCCCACTCGGAAAAACTGTTTTTT
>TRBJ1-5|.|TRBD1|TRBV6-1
CASSHRDRVGQPQHF
TGTGCCAGCAGTCACCGGGACAGGGTAGGTCAGCCCCAGCATTTT
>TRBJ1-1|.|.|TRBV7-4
CASSLGPRASFAEAFF
TGTGCCAGCAGCTTAGGACCTCGGGCTAGCTTCGCTGAAGCTTTCTTT
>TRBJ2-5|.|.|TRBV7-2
CASSFSLGETQYF
TGTGCCAGCAGCTTTTCCCTCGGTGAGACCCAGTACTTC
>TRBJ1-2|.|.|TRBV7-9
CASSLVDLGSNGYTF
TGTGCCAGCAGCTTAGTTGACCTGGGGAGTAATGGCTACACCTTC
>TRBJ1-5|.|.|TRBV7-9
CASSLMGQNQPQHF
TGTGCCAGCAGCTTAATGGGGCAGAATCAGCCCCAGCATTTT
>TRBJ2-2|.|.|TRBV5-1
CASSLEPRRDTGELFF
TGCGCCAGCAGCTTGGAGCCCAGGAGGGACACCGGGGAGCTGTTTTTT
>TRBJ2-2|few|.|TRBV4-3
CASSQVRGRGRTGELFF
TGCGCCAGCAGCCAAGTACGGGGACGGGGTCGCACCGGGGAGCTGTTTTTT
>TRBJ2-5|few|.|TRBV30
CAWAEETQYF
TGTGCCTGGGCTGAAGAGACCCAGTACTTC
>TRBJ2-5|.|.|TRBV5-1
CASSFGMTGGETQYF
TGCGCCAGCAGCTTCGGTATGACAGGCGGCGAGACCCAGTACTTC
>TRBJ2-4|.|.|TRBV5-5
CASSFVGRAKNIQYF
TGTGCCAGCAGCTTTGTGGGACGGGCCAAAAACATTCAGTACTTC
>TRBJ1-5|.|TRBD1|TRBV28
CASSRIRDRDQPQHF
TGTGCCAGCAGCCGCATCCGGGACAGGGATCAGCCCCAGCATTTT
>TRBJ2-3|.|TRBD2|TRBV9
CASKALRAGERDTQYF
TGTGCCTCCAAGGCATTAAGGGCGGGAGAAAGAGATACGCAGTATTTT
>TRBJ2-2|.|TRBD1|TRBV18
CASSPTGTGGGGELFF
TGTGCCAGCTCACCGACCGGGACAGGTGGTGGCGGGGAGCTGTTTTTT
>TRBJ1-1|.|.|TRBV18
CASSPPNSYTEAFF
TGTGCCAGCTCACCACCGAACAGCTACACTGAAGCTTTCTTT
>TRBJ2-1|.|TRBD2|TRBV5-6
CASSFGRVFYNEQFF
TGTGCCAGCAGCTTTGGGAGGGTCTTCTACAATGAGCAGTTCTTC
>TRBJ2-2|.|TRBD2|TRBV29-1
CSVAGGSSGKEKTGELFF
TGCAGCGTTGCCGGAGGATCGAGCGGGAAAGAGAAAACCGGGGAGCTGTTTTTT
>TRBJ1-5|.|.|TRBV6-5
CASSLERRRGPQHF
TGTGCCAGCAGCCTTGAACGACGAAGGGGGCCCCAGCATTTT
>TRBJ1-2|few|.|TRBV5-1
CASSPLGTYGYTF
TGCGCCAGCAGCCCACTCGGGACCTATGGCTACACCTTC
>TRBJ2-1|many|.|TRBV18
CASSPRGGRYNEQFF
TGTGCCAGCTCACCACGCGGGGGCCGCTACAATGAGCAGTTCTTC
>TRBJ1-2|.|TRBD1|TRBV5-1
CASSTGQDYGYTF
TGCGCCAGCAGCACCGGACAGGACTATGGCTACACCTTC
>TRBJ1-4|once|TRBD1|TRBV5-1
CASSLNHRGRATNEKLFF
TGCGCCAGCAGCCTAAACCACAGGGGGAGAGCAACTAATGAAAAACTGTTTTTT
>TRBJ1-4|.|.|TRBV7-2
CASSSDRQSNEKLFF
TGTGCCAGCAGCTCAGACCGCCAGTCTAATGAAAAACTGTTTTTT
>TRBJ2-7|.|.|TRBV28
CASTSSGNWGGGGEQYF
TGTGCCAGCACCTCGTCGGGAAACTGGGGAGGAGGCGGCGAGCAGTACTTC
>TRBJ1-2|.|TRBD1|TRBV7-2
CASSPAPTGTGGARGYTF
TGTGCCAGCAGCCCCGCCCCCACAGGGACAGGGGGCGCCCGGGGCTACACCTTC
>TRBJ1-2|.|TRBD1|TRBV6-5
CASRRGLQGYTF
TGTGCCAGCCGCAGGGGGCTCCAGGGCTACACCTTC
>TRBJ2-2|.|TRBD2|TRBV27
CASTLGSGSQNTGELFF
TGTGCCAGCACCTTGGGTAGCGGGAGCCAGAACACCGGGGAGCTGTTTTTT
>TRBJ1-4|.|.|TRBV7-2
CASSLRQGTNEKLFF
TGTGCCAGCAGCTTAAGGCAGGGAACTAATGAAAAACTGTTTTTT
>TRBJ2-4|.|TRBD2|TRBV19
CASSKGGTEDIQYF
TGTGCCAGTAGTAAGGGAGGGACCGAAGACATTCAGTACTTC
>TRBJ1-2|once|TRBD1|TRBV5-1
CASRYDRGGYGYTF
TGCGCCAGCAGGTACGACAGGGGAGGCTATGGCTACACCTTC
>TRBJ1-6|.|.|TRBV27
CASSPDRTMRSPLHF
TGTGCCAGCAGCCCAGACAGAACTATGCGTTCACCCCTCCACTTT
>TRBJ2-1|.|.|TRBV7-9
CASSLTVSSYNEQFF
TGTGCCAGCAGCTTAACCGTGAGCTCCTACAATGAGCAGTTCTTC
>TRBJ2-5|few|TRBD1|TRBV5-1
CASSLTGGETQYF
TGCGCCAGCAGCTTAACAGGGGGAGAGACCCAGTACTTC
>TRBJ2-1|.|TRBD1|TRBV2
CASNRGYNEQFF
TGTGCCAGCAACAGGGGGTACAATGAGCAGTTCTTC
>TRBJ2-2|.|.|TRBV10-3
CATAGVGTGELFF
TGTGCCACCGCTGGGGTGGGCACCGGGGAGCTGTTTTTT